Below, 27 T cell receptor beta chains from the same sample are listed, as sequenced in a study of radiotherapy plus CTLA-4 blockade in lung cancer (dated by TCRdb to about 2018). The library was obtained by the immunoSEQ multiplex PCR assay. The table was pulled from immuneACCESS by TCRdb, which kept in-frame rearrangements only. Such tables lose some clones; where checked, under half of the loss comes from unresolved V genes, and the rest has no known cause. This sample has some 94,000 clones in its table, and roughly four fifths of those were observed once. About 23% of the sample is taken by the ten largest. Source: peripheral blood, taken from a patient treated with radiotherapy plus ipilimumab. These receptors came from a human donor with non-small cell lung cancer that progressed on radiotherapy plus ipilimumab.

The chain carries TRBV6-6 and TRBJ2-2, with a tentative D call TRBD1 (5 bases). The CDR3 totals 12 residues. V lost 4 bases to trimming and J lost 7 bases, with 7 bases between them. Germline CDR1 reads MNHNY; CDR2 reads SVGAGI (reference sequence). CDR3 in DNA: TGTGCCAGCAGTTTTCAGGGCGGGGAGCTGTTTTTT. It specifies CASSFQGGELFF.

V is TRBV5-1 and J is TRBJ1-4, with 9 bases lining up with TRBD1. The V gene end was trimmed by 5 bases and the J gene end by 3 bases; junction bases not matched to a gene: 5. The length of the CDR3 is 15 residues. The germline V gene encodes CDR1 SGHRS and CDR2 YFSETQ. CDR3: CASRTTGGSNEKLFF. DNA for the CDR3: TGCGCCAGCAGAACGACAGGGGGATCTAATGAAAAACTGTTTTTT.

This clone came up a few times. CDR3 loop: CASSYNRVGNEKLFF. The DNA for the CDR3 is TGTGCCAGCAGTTACAACAGGGTTGGTAATGAAAAACTGTTTTTT. This chain connects TRBV6-5 to TRBJ1-4; D is perhaps TRBD1 (6 bases). Between the trimmed V and J ends, which lost 2 bases and 4 bases, there was a span of 11 bases. CDR3 length equals 15 residues. The germline V gene has CDR1 MNHEY and CDR2 SVGAGI.

This clone was seen a few times. The V and J genes are TRBV10-3 and TRBJ2-2, with D possibly called TRBD1 or TRBD2 (5 bases each). V shed 3 bases and J shed 9 bases, with 8 bases lying between them. This CDR3 is built from 12 residues. Germline V gene lookup returns CDR1 ENHRY and CDR2 SYGVKD. CDR3: CAISDWDRELFF. The CDR3 nucleotides are TGTGCCATCAGTGACTGGGACCGGGAGCTGTTTTTT.

The chain employs TRBV5-1 and TRBJ2-3; D gene ambiguous. The CDR3 runs to 14 residues. Trimming pared 8 bases from V and 1 base from J, leaving 14 bases between. Germline CDR1 is SGHRS and CDR2 is YFSETQ. The CDR3: CASAYASRTDTQYF. The CDR3 nucleotides read TGCGCCAGTGCCTATGCAAGCCGCACAGATACGCAGTATTTT.

The gene calls are TRBV7-9 and TRBJ1-2; D is perhaps TRBD1 (5 bases). V lost 1 base and J lost 8, with 5 bases in between. CDR3 size: 11 residues. Germline CDR1 and CDR2: SEHNR and FQNEAQ (reference sequence). In DNA, the CDR3 is TGTGCCAGCAGCTTAGGGGGCGGCTACACCTTC. Translation: CASSLGGGYTF.

The rearrangement uses TRBV6-1 and TRBJ2-7; 9 nucleotides agree with TRBD2. This CDR3 spans 15 amino acids. Germline CDR1 MNHNS, CDR2 SASEGT. V gave up 1 base and J gave up 1 base; unmatched junction bases: 2. The CDR3: CASSEGSGGSYEQYV. In DNA, the CDR3 is TGTGCCAGCAGTGAAGGTAGCGGGGGTTCCTACGAGCAGTACGTC.

The V gene is TRBV29-1, the J gene TRBJ1-2; TRBD1 matches 9 bases. This CDR3 contains 16 residues. V shed 1 base and J 4 bases; nucleotides not matched to a gene: 10. The germline CDR1 and CDR2 sequences are SQVTM and ANQGSEA. CDR3 sequence reads: CSVEVYGTGNSYGYTF. In DNA form, the CDR3 reads TGCAGCGTTGAAGTCTACGGGACAGGGAATAGCTATGGCTACACCTTC.

The V and J genes are TRBV5-4 and TRBJ2-7, with D possibly being TRBD2 (5 bases). CDR1 and CDR2 from the germline V gene are SGHNT and YYREEE (reference sequence). This CDR3 is built from 15 residues. Trimming pared 3 bases from V and 6 bases from J, leaving 19 bases between. In DNA form, the CDR3 reads TGTGCCAGCAGCTCACCGTCTAGCCCCTTGGGCGAGCAGTACGTC. This gives the protein CASSSPSSPLGEQYV.

The chain couples TRBV6-5 to TRBJ1-1; tentative D call: TRBD1 (5 bases). Germline V lookup: CDR1 MNHEY, CDR2 SVGAGI. V gave up 4 bases and J gave up 6 bases, with 12 bases separating them. There are 13 residues in the CDR3. For the CDR3, the DNA is TGTGCCAGCAGTTCCTCCAGGGTTTCTGAAGCTTTCTTT. It codes for CASSSSRVSEAFF.

The gene calls are TRBV19 and TRBJ2-2, with D perhaps matching TRBD1 (6 bases). V was clipped by 5 bases and J by 3 bases, with 19 bases between them. This CDR3 has 17 residues. Per germline, CDR1 LNHDA and CDR2 SQIVND (reference sequence). Written as DNA, the CDR3 is TGTGCCAGTAGTGAAGCCCCCGGACAGCCTTACACCGGGGAGCTGTTTTTT. It codes for CASSEAPGQPYTGELFF.

The chain combines TRBV20-1 with TRBJ1-1, with D hard to call. The V gene lost 4 bases and the J gene lost 8 bases, with 11 bases spanning the gap. The CDR3 consists of 11 residues. Germline assignment: CDR1 DFQATT and CDR2 SNEGSKA (reference sequence). The chain's CDR3 is CSATFEREAFF. DNA for the CDR3: TGCAGTGCTACTTTCGAGCGGGAAGCTTTCTTT.

V usage is TRBV28 and J usage is TRBJ2-1, with unresolved D. Trimming shortened V by 7 bases and J by 10 bases, and 14 bases separated the two germline ends. From germline, CDR1 is MDHEN and CDR2 SYDVKM. The CDR3 is 12 residues long. The CDR3 nucleotides are TGTGCCAGCATGTCGTGGCAGGTGGAGCAGTTCTTC. This gives the protein CASMSWQVEQFF.

This chain connects TRBV2 to TRBJ1-6; TRBD1 agrees at 7 bases. The CDR3 has 15 residues. The V and J ends lost 7 bases and 7 bases, in that order; junction bases with no gene match: 10. Looked up from germline, CDR1 is SNHLY and CDR2 is FYNNEI. The CDR3 DNA reads TGTGCCAGCAACAACCAGGGGGTCACCAATTCACCCCTCCACTTT. Its translation: CASNNQGVTNSPLHF.

The CDR3 loop is CASSSKRGGGYEQYF. The CDR3 nucleotides are TGTGCCAGCAGCTCCAAACGGGGGGGAGGGTACGAGCAGTACTTC. The genes are TRBV5-4 and TRBJ2-7, with 8 bases lining up with TRBD2. This CDR3 is 15 amino acids long. Trimming removed 3 bases from V and 4 bases from J; junction bases left unmatched: 9. Germline-derived CDR1 and CDR2 are SGHNT and YYREEE (reference sequence).

CDR3 DNA: TGTGCCAGCAGTGAGTGGGGACCAAACACCGGGGAGCTGTTTTTT. This codes for CASSEWGPNTGELFF. The rearrangement joins TRBV2 to TRBJ2-2; D may correspond to TRBD1 or TRBD2 (5 bases each). The CDR3 is 15 amino acids. Germline V lookup: CDR1 SNHLY, CDR2 FYNNEI. V was clipped by 3 bases and J by 2 bases, with 10 bases between them.

The gene calls are TRBV7-8 and TRBJ2-1, with 9 bases aligning to TRBD2. Looked up from germline, CDR1 is SGHVS and CDR2 is FQNEAQ. With 5 bases clipped from V and 5 bases from J, the junction kept 16 bases outside the gene matches. This CDR3 is 18 amino acids long. The CDR3 coding sequence is TGTGCCAGCAGCAAAAAGCGGGTAGCGGGAGAATGGAACAATGAGCAGTTCTTC. It yields the protein CASSKKRVAGEWNNEQFF. Full variable domain (missing parts from reference TRBV7-8 and TRBJ2-1): GAGVSQSPRYKVAKRGQDVALRCDPISGHVSLFWYQQALGQGPEFLTYFQNEAQLDKSGLPSDRFFAERPEGSVSTLKIQRTQQEDSAVYLCASSKKRVAGEWNNEQFFGPGTRLTVL.

The V call is TRBV19, the J call TRBJ2-5; D not certain. Trimming cost V 5 bases and J 5 bases, with 12 bases left between them. The V gene's germline CDR1 is LNHDA and CDR2 SQIVND (reference sequence). The CDR3 contains 13 residues. The CDR3 is CASSSWFGETQYF. The CDR3 nucleotides read TGTGCCAGTAGTTCATGGTTCGGGGAGACCCAGTACTTC.

V and J are TRBV6-1 and TRBJ2-1, with 7 nucleotides matching TRBD2. The trim removed 11 bases at V and 8 bases at J, leaving 15 bases unmatched. Per germline, CDR1 MNHNS and CDR2 SASEGT. The CDR3 spans 14 residues. CDR3 nucleotides: TGTGCCTCGCAGGAGGCGGGAGTCGGCGATGAGCAGTTCTTC. This gives the protein CASQEAGVGDEQFF.

This chain connects TRBV28 to TRBJ2-7, with D possibly TRBD2 on 6 matching bases. CDR1 is MDHEN and CDR2 is SYDVKM in the germline V gene. The CDR3 has 14 amino acids. Trimming took 3 bases from V and 0 from J, leaving 9 bases between them. CDR3 region: CASSFLRGSYEQYF. CDR3 sequence (DNA): TGTGCCAGCAGTTTTTTGCGGGGCTCCTACGAGCAGTACTTC.

V gene TRBV2 combines with J gene TRBJ2-5; D ambiguous. Germline V gives CDR1 SNHLY, CDR2 FYNNEI. This CDR3 comprises 12 residues. V was pared by 9 bases and J by 1 base, with 9 bases between. The CDR3 is CASGITQETQYF. In DNA, the CDR3 is TGTGCCAGTGGGATAACCCAAGAGACCCAGTACTTC.

The chain recombines TRBV7-7 with TRBJ2-3; 7 positions match TRBD2. The CDR3 is made up of 11 amino acids. CDR1 is SSHAT, CDR2 FNYEAQ, per germline (reference sequence). CDR3 DNA sequence: TGTGCGAGCGGGGTAGGAGATACGCAGTATTTT. It is translated as CASGVGDTQYF.

The J gene is TRBJ2-2, the V gene TRBV6-1; D is possibly TRBD1 (6 bases). Germline V CDR1 and CDR2: MNHNS, SASEGT. Trimming took off 4 bases at V and 1 base at J, with 10 bases between the two ends. CDR3 length: 15 residues. CDR3 loop: CASSGTAVNTGELFF. In nucleotides, the CDR3 is TGTGCCAGCAGTGGGACAGCGGTGAACACCGGGGAGCTGTTTTTT.

The chain recombines TRBV7-9 with TRBJ2-5; 9 bases match TRBD1. Germline values: CDR1 SEHNR, CDR2 FQNEAQ (reference sequence). This CDR3 contains 15 residues. After removal of 5 bases from V and 5 bases from J, the junction contained 9 bases not matched to a gene. CDR3 coding DNA: TGTGCCAGCAGCGGATACAGGGGGCCGGGCGAGACCCAGTACTTC. It specifies CASSGYRGPGETQYF.

In this sample, this clone turned up a few times. The chain couples TRBV15 to TRBJ2-1, with 7 bases identical to TRBD1. The CDR3 runs 15 residues. Trimming took 1 base from V and 4 from J; bases not matched to a gene: 4. Germline V gene sequence: CDR1 LNHNV, CDR2 YYDKDF (reference sequence). The chain's CDR3 is CATSRGDRFYNEQFF. The CDR3 bases are TGTGCCACCAGCAGAGGGGACAGATTTTACAATGAGCAGTTCTTC.

CDR3 nucleotides: TGTGCCAGCAGCTTTCTGACTAGCGGGAGGATCGGGGAGCTGTTTTTT. It is translated as CASSFLTSGRIGELFF. The chain uses TRBV5-4 and TRBJ2-2; the match to TRBD2 covers 13 bases. The CDR3 is made up of 16 amino acids. With V trimmed by 2 bases and J by 7 bases, 5 bases remained unmatched. CDR1 is SGHNT and CDR2 is YYREEE in the germline V gene (reference sequence).

The rearrangement links TRBV7-2 to TRBJ2-7; the D is unclear. The germline V gene has CDR1 SGHTA and CDR2 FQGNSA. V dropped 2 bases and J dropped 0 bases, with 17 bases sitting between them. This CDR3 spans 17 amino acids. CDR3: CASSLLHRSRISYEQYF. The CDR3 coding sequence is TGTGCCAGCAGCTTACTCCACCGTTCGAGAATCTCCTACGAGCAGTACTTC.